The following is a T cell receptor (beta chain) sequence with its context. This clonotype was observed a handful of times. This receptor's antigen is unknown. No much larger clone is present one base from it, and per-base qualities are unavailable. The library came from 5' RACE. The sequencing machine was a NextSeq 500. To correct for sequencing error and PCR bias, the TCR library protocol tagged individual cDNA molecules with unique molecular identifiers. Sequencing covered both TCR alpha and beta chains, and within each sample the abundances of alpha and beta sequences were tightly co-correlated. The study's own analysis went as follows. Decombinator V4 was used to perform V gene, J gene and CDR3 annotation of TCR sequences. TCRs were defined as expanded if a significant change between any two time points was detected under a Poisson model with p below 0.0001. TCR abundances were normalised to the total number of TCRs sequenced in each sample and reported as counts per million. VDJdb, accessed 1 November 2021, was searched for CMV, EBV and SARS-CoV-2 annotated TCRs, excluding TCRs annotated for multiple antigens. TCRdb cleaned the public reads at Q25 with fastp, built clones with MiXCR and kept in-frame beta chains. Under each unique CDR3 protein, matching rows form one entry showing the most common genes and DNA. Clone size and V and J calls follow TCRdb, not the original study. In all, the sample holds fewer than 60,000 distinct CDR3 sequences, and roughly a tenth of those were seen once. The leading ten clones occupy around 5.3% of the sample.

This specimen belongs to a study of early T cells in non-severe SARS-CoV-2 infection (dated by TCRdb to about 2021). Regarding the study in general: TCR sequencing used bulk RNA from unsorted whole blood, so alpha and beta chains could not be paired.

Broad study findings and their caveats: VDJdb matching was skewed toward anti-spike CD8 responses, so virus-specific expansions were likely underestimated and private and CD4 specificities were missed.

Set within a cohort of healthcare workers in London, UK, this nested case-control study involved weekly PCR testing of nasopharyngeal swabs along with blood sampling. Healthcare workers were recruited between 23 and 31 March 2020, during the week of the UK lockdown, and were followed weekly for up to about 15 weeks. The clonotype was recovered from an adult who was a healthcare worker with PCR-confirmed SARS-CoV-2 infection or an uninfected control (not recorded which). The sample was whole blood, taken at baseline.

This receptor has the CDR3 CASSATGTGVGYTF. At the DNA level, the sequence is TGTGCCAGCAGTGCCACCGGGACAGGGGTTGGCTACACCTTC. The V gene is TRBV12-3 or TRBV12-4 and the J gene is TRBJ1-2; 10 nucleotides in the junction match TRBD1. Germline trimming amounts to 5 bases on V and 7 bases on J, with 7 as the count of junction bases outside the gene matches. Inclusive of the bounding cysteine and phenylalanine, the CDR3 is 14 residues long. Just CDR3 DNA is preserved here, 42 bases in frame from base 1.